What follows are 18 T cell receptor beta chains derived from one specimen sequenced in a study of T cells in Graves' hyperthyroidism and ophthalmopathy. TCR beta CDR3 regions were amplified from RNA. With the HTBI primer set, the TCR CDR3 went through a first round of RT-PCR. Each CDR3 protein gets one entry after TCRdb re-called the multiplex PCR reads with MiXCR. Among around 580,000 distinct CDR3 sequences listed, approximately 16% were seen once. Input material: blood. These receptors all stem from a woman younger than 35 with Graves' hyperthyroidism.

The CDR3 DNA reads as TGTGCCAGCAGTCCTTATAGCGGGGGATTAAACTACGAGCAGTACTTC. The encoded protein is CASSPYSGGLNYEQYF. This chain joins TRBV7-2 and TRBJ2-7; 9 bases map to TRBD2. The germline V gene encodes CDR1 SGHTA and CDR2 FQGNSA. The CDR3 runs 16 residues. Trimming cost V 6 bases and J 3 bases; bases outside gene matches: 12.

This clonotype was detected many times. This sequence joins TRBV20-1 and TRBJ2-3, with D tentatively TRBD2 (5 bases). Trimming took 0 bases from V and 4 from J, leaving 14 bases between them. CDR3 length equals 15 residues. CDR1 and CDR2 from the germline V gene are DFQATT and SNEGSKA (reference sequence). The CDR3 reads CSARDLLVGSDTQYF. DNA of the CDR3: TGCAGTGCTAGAGATCTACTAGTCGGTTCAGATACGCAGTATTTT.

This clonotype has ten or more counts. This chain connects TRBV20-1 to TRBJ2-7; 7 bases align to TRBD2. The CDR3 totals 18 residues. The V gene end was trimmed by 0 bases and the J gene end by 4 bases; junction bases not matched to a gene: 18. CDR1 and CDR2 (germline): DFQATT, SNEGSKA (reference sequence). CDR3 residues: CSARDFVSRRAGLYEQYF. The CDR3 nucleotides are TGCAGTGCTAGAGATTTTGTAAGTCGGAGAGCGGGACTTTACGAGCAGTACTTC.

This chain links TRBV12-5 with TRBJ2-7; D assignment may be TRBD1 or TRBD2 (5 bases each). The germline V and J ends were trimmed by 5 bases and 2 bases, with 13 bases remaining between them. CDR1 LGHNT and CDR2 FRNRAP come from the germline V gene. CDR3 length: 14 residues. The CDR3: CASGGPRDAYEQYF. The DNA for the CDR3 is TGTGCTAGTGGTGGGCCACGGGACGCCTACGAGCAGTACTTC.

V and J are TRBV11-3 and TRBJ2-2; 9 positions match TRBD2. Looked up from germline, CDR1 is SGHNT and CDR2 is YENEEA. CDR3 length: 16 amino acids. The J segment lost 6 bases and the V segment lost 1 base, leaving 6 bases of the junction unmatched. CDR3 bases: TGTGCCAGCAGCTTAGTCCTAGCGGGGCTCCCCGGGGAGCTGTTTTTT. This gives the protein CASSLVLAGLPGELFF.

The chain links TRBV7-2 to TRBJ1-2; TRBD1 is a possible D gene (5 bases). Germline V gene sequence: CDR1 SGHTA, CDR2 FQGNSA. The CDR3 has 16 amino acids. V lost 5 bases and J lost 3, with 19 bases in between. This CDR3 reads CASSQDVGGGDYGYTF. The CDR3 coding sequence is TGTGCCAGCAGCCAAGATGTGGGGGGAGGGGACTATGGCTACACCTTC.

This clonotype was seen only a few times. CDR3 sequence reads: CASRDRTSSGANVLTF. CDR3 coding DNA: TGTGCCAGCAGGGACAGGACTTCTTCTGGGGCCAACGTCCTGACTTTC. This rearrangement joins TRBV27 to TRBJ2-6; 7 nucleotides line up with TRBD1. CDR3 size: 16 residues. V lost 6 bases to trimming and J lost 1 base; unmatched junction nucleotides: 6. The germline CDR1 and CDR2 sequences are MNHEY and SMNVEV (reference sequence).

The rearrangement uses TRBV30 and TRBJ2-7; D not certain. Per the germline V gene, CDR1 is GTSNPN and CDR2 is SVGIG (reference sequence). The CDR3 has 13 residues. Deletions cut 3 bases from V and 2 bases from J, with 11 bases between. CDR3 sequence: CAWSLGRTYEQYF. The CDR3 nucleotides are TGTGCCTGGAGCCTGGGCCGAACCTACGAGCAGTACTTC.

This clonotype has a handful of counts. The gene calls are TRBV19 and TRBJ2-7, with 10 bases aligning to TRBD1. Trimming removed 5 bases from V and 5 bases from J; junction bases left unmatched: 9. CDR1 is LNHDA, CDR2 SQIVND, per germline (reference sequence). This CDR3 has 15 residues. The CDR3 protein is CASSPTGTGVHEQYF. CDR3 DNA sequence: TGTGCCAGTAGTCCAACCGGGACAGGGGTTCACGAGCAGTACTTC. Using reference TRBV19 and TRBJ2-7 for the parts outside the CDR3, the full variable domain is DGGITQSPKYLFRKEGQNVTLSCEQNLNHDAMYWYRQDPGQGLRLIYYSQIVNDFQKGDIAEGYSVSREKKESFPLTVTSAQKNPTAFYLCASSPTGTGVHEQYFGPGTRLTVT.

The chain combines TRBV9 with TRBJ2-2, with 13 bases that match TRBD2. The CDR3 sequence is 17 residues long. Germline values: CDR1 SGDLS, CDR2 YYNGEE. J gave up 2 bases and V 3 bases, and 4 bases lay outside the gene matches. Here the CDR3 reads CASSATSGGINTGELFF. In DNA form, the CDR3 reads TGTGCCAGCAGCGCGACTAGCGGGGGGATTAACACCGGGGAGCTGTTTTTT.

At least ten counts were recorded for this clonotype. The rearrangement uses TRBV20-1 and TRBJ1-2, with D tentatively TRBD1 (5 bases). With 2 bases removed from V and 7 bases from J, the gap between germline ends came to 8 bases. There are 11 residues in the CDR3. Germline CDR1 is DFQATT and CDR2 is SNEGSKA (reference sequence). CDR3 in amino acids: CSARIGAGYTF. The CDR3 DNA follows: TGCAGTGCTAGAATCGGGGCTGGCTACACCTTC.

In its sample, this clonotype was seen many times. The CDR3 protein is CASSSATTSGSYEQYF. The CDR3 DNA reads as TGTGCCAGCAGCTCCGCGACGACTAGCGGGAGCTACGAGCAGTACTTC. This chain connects TRBV3-1 to TRBJ2-7; 12 bases line up with TRBD2. V was pared by 5 bases and J by 3 bases, with 8 bases of the junction left unmatched. The CDR3 loop spans 16 amino acids. Looked up from germline, CDR1 is LGHDT and CDR2 is YNNKEL (reference sequence).

The chain carries TRBV20-1 and TRBJ2-1, with TRBD2 matching over 7 bases. The ends lost 3 bases at V and 10 bases at J; junction bases unmatched: 9. In germline, CDR1 is DFQATT, CDR2 SNEGSKA (reference sequence). The CDR3 runs to 13 residues. CDR3 nucleotides: TGCAGTGCTAGTAAAGTGGCTAGCGGCGAGCAGTTCTTC. It yields the protein CSASKVASGEQFF.

This chain joins TRBV7-9 and TRBJ1-3, with 7 bases matching TRBD1. The germline CDR1 and CDR2 sequences are SEHNR and FQNEAQ (reference sequence). Trimming cost V 8 bases and J 0 bases; bases outside gene matches: 10. The CDR3 has 16 amino acids. The CDR3 loop reads CASFRGTESSGNTIYF. CDR3 DNA sequence: TGTGCCAGCTTCAGAGGGACAGAGAGCTCTGGAAACACCATATATTTT. The variable domain in full, completed from reference TRBV7-9 and TRBJ1-3, reads DTGVSQNPRHKITKRGQNVTFRCDPISEHNRLYWYRQTLGQGPEFLTYFQNEAQLEKSRLLSDRFSAERPKGSFSTLEIQRTEQGDSAMYLCASFRGTESSGNTIYFGEGSWLTVV.

This clonotype has only a few counts. This rearrangement joins TRBV20-1 to TRBJ1-4, with D possibly matching TRBD1 (5 bases). This CDR3 is built from 13 residues. Germline values: CDR1 DFQATT, CDR2 SNEGSKA (reference sequence). Trimming pared 3 bases from V and 5 bases from J, leaving 10 bases between. This chain's CDR3 is CSARQGRNEKLFF. The CDR3 DNA sequence: TGCAGTGCTAGGCAGGGTCGAAATGAAAAACTGTTTTTT.

This clonotype was seen many times. The CDR3 DNA reads TGTGCCTGGGGACAGGGGACTAACTATGGCTACACCTTC. It translates to CAWGQGTNYGYTF. The gene calls are TRBV30 and TRBJ1-2; 9 bases match TRBD1. Germline assignment: CDR1 GTSNPN and CDR2 SVGIG (reference sequence). The CDR3 runs 13 residues. After removal of 5 bases from V and 0 bases from J, the junction contained 1 base not matched to a gene.

This clonotype came up once. The chain couples TRBV19 to TRBJ1-1, with D maybe TRBD1 (5 bases). The CDR3 extends over 11 amino acids. CDR1 and CDR2 from the germline V gene are LNHDA and SQIVND (reference sequence). The V end was cut by 10 bases, the J end by 4 bases, with 10 bases between. CDR3 coding DNA: TGTGCCACCGCGGGGGGCACTGAAGCTTTCTTT. It specifies CATAGGTEAFF.

The sample holds a few counts of this clonotype. The chain links TRBV29-1 to TRBJ1-1, with 7 bases matching TRBD1. CDR3 length equals 14 residues. V lost 6 bases to trimming and J lost 1 base; unmatched junction nucleotides: 8. Germline V gene lookup returns CDR1 SQVTM and CDR2 ANQGSEA. CDR3 in amino acids: CSVRQGLANTEAFF. CDR3 coding DNA: TGCAGCGTCCGACAGGGTCTAGCGAACACTGAAGCTTTCTTT. The full variable domain, its missing parts supplied by reference TRBV29-1 and TRBJ1-1, is SAVISQKPSRDICQRGTSLTIQCQVDSQVTMMFWYRQQPGQSLTLIATANQGSEATYESGFVIDKFPISRPNLTFSTLTVSNMSPEDSSIYLCSVRQGLANTEAFFGQGTRLTVV.